The 23 T cell receptor beta chains presented below share a single source sample, sequenced in a study of human T cells and chemical hapten exposure. The time point: pre-sensitization, week 0. Treatment noted: therapeutic diphenylcyclopropenone sensitization with weekly scalp DPC. MiXCR was run by TCRdb on the RACE reads, yielding one entry per CDR3 protein. Of some 330,000 distinct CDR3 sequences detected, 5% to 6.5% appear once; the ten largest clones hold under 9.5%. The sample here was whole blood, taken in connection with sensitization to the hapten diphenylcyclopropenone (DPC). All receptors come from a woman aged 18-30 years with alopecia areata. Some clones in this sample may be carry-over from other donors' samples.

This clonotype was counted a few times. The gene calls are TRBV3-1 and TRBJ1-2; D is possibly TRBD1 (6 bases). V gave up 1 base and J gave up 0 bases, with 15 bases separating them. Germline V gene lookup returns CDR1 LGHDT and CDR2 YNNKEL (reference sequence). The length of the CDR3 is 17 residues. The DNA for the CDR3 is TGTGCCAGCAGCCAAGTAGGGGGGGCCACCCCTAACTATGGCTACACCTTC. The encoded protein is CASSQVGGATPNYGYTF.

This clonotype was found a few times. The junction differs from germline at one of its ends, possibly a read error. J is TRBJ1-5 and V is TRBV6-1, with D possibly matching TRBD1 (5 bases). Looked up from germline, CDR1 is MNHNS and CDR2 is SASEGT. This CDR3 has 14 amino acids. This chain's CDR3 is CASTEGVTNQPQHF. CDR3 nucleotide sequence: TGTGCCAGCACTGAAGGGGTTACGAACCAGCCCCAGCATTTT.

As to this clonotype: At one boundary the junction diverges from the germline segment, which might be a read error. This chain's CDR3 is CASMLMRYTGGLFF. The CDR3 DNA reads TGTGCCAGCATGCTCATGCGGTACACCGGGGGGCTGTTTTTT. The gene calls are TRBV27 and TRBJ2-2; the D gene is possibly TRBD2 (6 bases). Germline values: CDR1 MNHEY, CDR2 SMNVEV (reference sequence). This CDR3 has 14 amino acids.

This clonotype has more than one count but fewer than ten. The chain links TRBV4-2 to TRBJ1-1; maybe TRBD1 (5 bases). CDR3 length: 14 amino acids. The germline V gene encodes CDR1 LGHNA and CDR2 YNFKEQ. The ends were cut back, 1 base at V and 1 base at J, with 7 bases in the middle. The CDR3 sequence: CASSQGQGNTEAFF. The CDR3 DNA reads TGTGCCAGCAGCCAAGGTCAGGGGAACACTGAAGCTTTCTTT.

This clonotype was counted only a few times. The chain joins TRBV6-4 to TRBJ2-1; D not certain. This CDR3 is 15 amino acids long. The germline V gene has CDR1 MRHNA and CDR2 SNTAGT. V was cut by 4 bases and J by 9 bases, with 19 bases left in between. CDR3 DNA sequence: TGTGCCAGCAGTGTAAGGTCTTTAAATGCCGGTGAGCAGTTCTTC. Its protein product is CASSVRSLNAGEQFF.

There are many counts of this clonotype. V is TRBV10-3 and J is TRBJ1-1, with D unresolved. Trimming removed 10 bases at V and 0 bases at J, with 24 bases between. This CDR3 region has 17 residues. Germline CDR1 reads ENHRY; CDR2 reads SYGVKD. The CDR3 loop reads CATQKRAGSQMNTEAFF. The CDR3 nucleotides read TGTGCCACCCAAAAACGGGCAGGCTCCCAGATGAACACTGAAGCTTTCTTT.

The V call is TRBV27, the J call TRBJ1-6; a weak D match, TRBD1 (5 bases). Between the trimmed V and J ends, which lost 1 base and 9 bases, there was a span of 13 bases. The CDR3 is 15 amino acids. Germline loops: CDR1 MNHEY, CDR2 SMNVEV (reference sequence). Here the CDR3 DNA reads TGTGCCAGCAGTTTATTCGGGGCTTCAGGTTCACCCCTCCACTTT. Translation gives CASSLFGASGSPLHF.

This clonotype occurred many times. The V call is TRBV14, the J call TRBJ2-5; D uncertain. CDR3 length: 12 residues. V was cut by 0 bases and J by 4 bases, with 3 bases left in between. Germline CDR1 reads SGHDN; CDR2 reads FVKESK. The CDR3 is CASSQERETQYF. For the CDR3, the DNA is TGTGCCAGCAGCCAAGAGAGAGAGACCCAGTACTTC.

The chain couples TRBV20-1 to TRBJ1-1; D unresolved. Per germline, CDR1 DFQATT and CDR2 SNEGSKA (reference sequence). V lost 5 bases and J 0 bases, leaving 10 bases between the germline ends. The CDR3 extends over 13 amino acids. The CDR3 loop is CSAGVNLNTEAFF. CDR3 bases: TGCAGTGCTGGGGTCAACCTGAACACTGAAGCTTTCTTT.

The table lists this clonotype with many counts. This chain uses TRBV7-6 with TRBJ2-3; TRBD2 matches 9 bases. The germline CDR1 and CDR2 sequences are SGHVS and FNYEAQ. This CDR3 contains 16 residues. With V trimmed by 5 bases and J by 6 bases, 12 bases remained unmatched. CDR3 sequence: CASSHYGLAGSDTQYF. The CDR3 bases are TGTGCCAGCAGCCATTATGGGCTAGCGGGGAGTGATACGCAGTATTTT. Drawing the rest from reference TRBV7-6 and TRBJ2-3, the complete variable domain is GAGVSQSPRYKVTKRGQDVALRCDPISGHVSLYWYRQALGQGPEFLTYFNYEAQQDKSGLPNDRFSAERPEGSISTLTIQRTEQRDSAMYRCASSHYGLAGSDTQYFGPGTRLTVL.

The sample holds many counts of this clonotype. The CDR3 nucleotides read TGTGCCAGCAGCTCTCGGGCTAGCGGGGGGGCCTATACGCAGTATTTT. It codes for CASSSRASGGAYTQYF. The chain is built from TRBV13 and TRBJ2-3; 12 bases map to TRBD2. CDR1 is PRHDT and CDR2 is FYEKMQ in the germline V gene (reference sequence). V lost 4 bases to trimming and J lost 7 bases; unmatched junction nucleotides: 9. The CDR3 covers 16 residues.

This clonotype has ten or more counts. The V gene is TRBV21-1, the J gene TRBJ2-4; the table's TRBD1 call for D was not verified on the DNA. TRBV21-1 is classified as a pseudogene. The CDR3 totals 15 residues. In DNA, the CDR3 is TGTGCCAGCGGGCGGGACAGGATACCCAAAAACATTCAGTACTTC. Translated, it gives CASGRDRIPKNIQYF.

At least ten counts were recorded for this clonotype. Here the CDR3 DNA reads TGTGCCAGCAGCTTGATGGGGGTAGCTTTCTTT. It is translated as CASSLMGVAFF. The chain recombines TRBV5-6 with TRBJ1-1; perhaps TRBD1 as D (5 bases). V lost 1 base, J lost 10 bases, and 8 bases lay in between. CDR3 length: 11 amino acids. Germline V gene sequence: CDR1 SGHDT, CDR2 YYEEEE.

This chain links TRBV5-6 with TRBJ1-6; D is ambiguous. This CDR3 contains 15 residues. Germline V lookup: CDR1 SGHDT, CDR2 YYEEEE. Trimming shortened V by 0 bases and J by 7 bases, and 11 bases separated the two germline ends. The CDR3 sequence: CASSLGSNGNSPLHF. CDR3 DNA: TGTGCCAGCAGCTTGGGGTCGAATGGGAATTCACCCCTCCACTTT.

The gene calls are TRBV6-1 and TRBJ2-1, with D unresolved. V was clipped by 5 bases and J by 2 bases, with 13 bases between them. The length of the CDR3 is 15 residues. Germline lookup yields CDR1 MNHNS and CDR2 SASEGT. The CDR3 DNA reads as TGTGCCAGCAGTACGACCCTAACCACCTACAATGAGCAGTTCTTC. Amino acid sequence: CASSTTLTTYNEQFF.

In this sample, this clonotype turned up a few times. This chain uses TRBV6-5 with TRBJ1-1; 8 bases are shared with TRBD1. Trimming cost V 7 bases and J 0 bases; bases outside gene matches: 7. Germline loops: CDR1 MNHEY, CDR2 SVGAGI. The CDR3 length is 15 residues. In DNA form, the CDR3 reads TGTGCCAGCATGCGGACAGGGATTATGAACACTGAAGCTTTCTTT. This gives the protein CASMRTGIMNTEAFF.

This clonotype was detected ten times or more. This sequence joins TRBV6-6 and TRBJ1-3; 8 bases map to TRBD1. Germline values: CDR1 MNHNY, CDR2 SVGAGI (reference sequence). J lost 0 bases, V lost 1 base, and 2 bases had no gene match. The CDR3 has 16 amino acids. The CDR3 loop reads CASSYYGTGSGNTIYF. In nucleotides, the CDR3 is TGTGCCAGCAGTTACTACGGGACAGGCTCTGGAAACACCATATATTTT.

This chain uses TRBV20-1 with TRBJ1-3; D is possibly TRBD1 (6 bases). Germline assignment: CDR1 DFQATT and CDR2 SNEGSKA (reference sequence). CDR3 size: 16 residues. The V and J ends lost 1 base and 2 bases respectively, with 15 bases between them. CDR3 coding DNA: TGCAGTGCTAGAGGGGGGCAGGGAGATCCTGGAAACACCATATATTTT. Translating it yields CSARGGQGDPGNTIYF.

The rearrangement links TRBV4-1 to TRBJ2-7; D is unresolved. The V and J ends lost 2 bases and 6 bases respectively, with 20 bases between them. Germline assignment: CDR1 MGHRA and CDR2 YSYEKL. The CDR3 is 16 amino acids. For the CDR3, the DNA is TGCGCCAGCAGCCAATCACGGGTCCGCGGTCCCTCCGAGCAGTACTTC. Protein: CASSQSRVRGPSEQYF.

This clonotype has at least ten counts. This chain links TRBV7-2 with TRBJ2-2; TRBD2 agrees at 12 bases. The CDR3 totals 17 residues. Germline loops: CDR1 SGHTA, CDR2 FQGNSA. Trimming removed 5 bases from V and 4 bases from J; junction bases left unmatched: 8. CDR3 region: CASSVIGLAGSTGELFF. DNA for the CDR3: TGTGCCAGCAGCGTAATTGGACTAGCGGGGAGCACCGGGGAGCTGTTTTTT.

The genes are TRBV6-2 or TRBV6-3 and TRBJ1-5, with D tentatively TRBD1 (6 bases). V was trimmed by 4 bases and J by 3 bases, leaving 10 bases between them. The CDR3 runs 14 residues. Germline V gene lookup returns CDR1 MNHEY and CDR2 SVGEGT. The CDR3 DNA is TGTGCCAGCAGTTTGGTGGGGGCCAATCAGCCCCAGCATTTT. Translated, it gives CASSLVGANQPQHF.

This clonotype has ten or more counts. This rearrangement joins TRBV29-1 to TRBJ1-1; D is possibly TRBD1 (5 bases). Germline V gives CDR1 SQVTM, CDR2 ANQGSEA. Deletions cut 6 bases from V and 3 bases from J, with 14 bases between. The CDR3 is 13 amino acids. The CDR3: CSVKIRGDTEAFF. In DNA, the CDR3 is TGCAGCGTAAAAATCCGGGGCGACACTGAAGCTTTCTTT.

The chain carries TRBV6-2 or TRBV6-3 and TRBJ1-3; D might be TRBD1 (5 bases). Germline V gene sequence: CDR1 MNHEY, CDR2 SVGEGT. The V gene lost 2 bases and the J gene lost 0 bases, with 14 bases spanning the gap. This CDR3 has 17 residues. The CDR3 nucleotides are TGTGCCAGCAGTTACCGGTACGACAGCCTCTCTGGAAACACCATATATTTT. Its translation is CASSYRYDSLSGNTIYF.